The table lists the clone carrying this TCR beta chain with a few counts. This sample is part of a study of hypomethylating agent response in myelodysplastic syndrome. Sequencing was performed with immunoSEQ multiplex PCR; in TCRdb, only in-frame clones are kept and a portion is missing. Among approximately 6,800 clones, around nine tenths were seen once, and the ten largest hold approximately 16%. CDR1 KGHSH and CDR2 LQKENI come from the germline V gene. The V segment lost 3 bases and the J segment 0 bases; nucleotides outside the gene matches: 4. This CDR3 contains 15 residues. The V and J genes are TRBV18 and TRBJ1-2; 7 nucleotides line up with TRBD1. The sequence was obtained from a human donor with myelodysplastic syndrome. Sequenced material: bone marrow, taken before or after starting hypomethylating agent treatment for myelodysplastic syndrome (not recorded which). The CDR3 loop reads CASSPDRAPNYGYTF. Here the CDR3 DNA reads TGTGCCAGCTCACCCGACAGGGCCCCTAACTATGGCTACACCTTC.